This T cell receptor (beta chain) came from a study of cytomegalovirus exposure and HLA in healthy donors. Each donor was healthy, and each was a bone marrow donor. The V end lost 1 base, the J end lost 3 bases, and 13 bases lay between the germline ends. The CDR3 totals 14 residues. Per the germline V gene, CDR1 is GTSNPN and CDR2 is SVGIG (reference sequence). In the PCR, 60 Vbeta and 13 Jbeta primers were used. Profiling relied on immunoSEQ multiplex PCR, and the TCRdb table lists in-frame clones only, not all of them. This listing includes about 130,000 clones. The sequence derives from a woman aged 35 to 49 in good health and CMV-seropositive. Source material: PBMCs. This chain joins TRBV30 and TRBJ2-7; D is possibly TRBD1 (6 bases). As DNA, the CDR3 is TGTGCCTGGAGTGCCGGAACAGGGAACTACGAGCAGTACTTC. This sequence encodes CAWSAGTGNYEQYF.